This TCR beta chain was identified during a study of blood T cell repertoires in COVID-19. Study context: Whether acute or convalescent, the COVID-19 samples came from the United States, Italy and Spain. T cells, B-cell-depleted T cells, or PBMCs supplied cDNA or gDNA.

The germline V gene encodes CDR1 DFQATT and CDR2 SNEGSKA (reference sequence). V dropped 3 bases and J dropped 5 bases, with 7 bases sitting between them. The CDR3 runs to 11 residues. Original methodology: Reference gene primer amplification gave nucleated cell count estimates. Clones were read by immunoSEQ multiplex PCR, and TCRdb kept only the in-frame ones, dropping some. The V and J calls and the clone size are those of that table, but D and trimming were determined from the DNA. The table records 210,000 or so clones, around 80% of them present only once. A few counts support this clone. Followed over time, Seattle patients had been enrolled while infection was active.

The chain joins TRBV20-1 to TRBJ2-5; no clear D. This TCR came from a woman aged 30 to 39 with COVID-19, enrolled during active disease. The sequenced sample was peripheral blood. The CDR3 spells CSASDVETQYF. CDR3 sequence (DNA): TGCAGTGCTAGTGACGTGGAGACCCAGTACTTC.